These T cell receptor beta chains were read from a single sample in a study of blood T cell repertoires in COVID-19. The assay was immunoSEQ multiplex PCR, and TCRdb's table has in-frame clones only and misses some. In the table there are around 190,000 clones, 75% to 90% of which are singletons. Sample: PBMCs or T cells enriched from blood (not recorded which). The receptor set was obtained from a man aged 35-49 years who had recovered from COVID-19. Both conserved end residues are part of each CDR3. The order of the fields is CDR3 protein, CDR3 DNA, V gene, D gene, CDR3 length, J gene, clone size. A D gene is named only where the DNA matches it firmly. The size of a clone is reported for some rows only, either as once, few or many, or as a class for expanded clones.

CASSVDSRGREQYF,TGTGCCAGCAGCGTAGATAGCAGGGGGCGCGAGCAGTACTTC,TRBV9,TRBD1,14,TRBJ2-7,.
CASSIGSQGTTEAFF,TGTGCCAGTAGTATAGGCTCGCAGGGGACCACTGAAGCTTTCTTT,TRBV19,.,15,TRBJ1-1,.
CASSAVPSYEQYF,TGCGCCAGCAGTGCGGTACCGTCCTACGAGCAGTACTTC,TRBV10-1,.,13,TRBJ2-7,.
CASSLTTGTGFDTF,TGCGCCAGCAGCCTAACAACCGGGACAGGGTTTGACACCTTC,TRBV4-1,TRBD1,14,TRBJ1-2,few
CASTGTSGSWFF,TGTGCCAGCACCGGGACTAGCGGGAGTTGGTTCTTC,TRBV6-4,TRBD2,12,TRBJ2-1,.
CASSPTGLPYEQYF,TGCGCCAGCAGCCCGACAGGACTCCCCTACGAGCAGTACTTC,TRBV5-1,.,14,TRBJ2-7,.
CASGLGAVTDTQYF,TGTGCTAGTGGTTTAGGGGCGGTCACAGATACGCAGTATTTT,TRBV12-5,.,14,TRBJ2-3,.
CASSYGTRGSYEQYF,TGTGCCAGCAGTTACGGGACAAGAGGGTCCTACGAGCAGTACTTC,TRBV6-2/TRBV6-3,.,15,TRBJ2-7,.
CASSQGGGNEQFF,TGTGCCAGCAGCCAAGGGGGGGGCAATGAGCAGTTCTTC,TRBV3-1/TRBV3-2,TRBD2,13,TRBJ2-1,few
CASSLQGKVLRGYTF,TGTGCCAGCAGCTTACAGGGGAAGGTATTGAGGGGCTACACCTTC,TRBV7-8,.,15,TRBJ1-2,.
CASSKQGATNEKLFF,TGTGCCAGCAGCAAACAGGGGGCGACTAATGAAAAACTGTTTTTT,TRBV5-5,TRBD1,15,TRBJ1-4,many
CASSLESRSPLHF,TGTGCCAGCAGCTTGGAATCTCGTTCACCCCTCCACTTT,TRBV5-6,.,13,TRBJ1-6,.
CASSTSGNPPYEQYF,TGCGCCAGCAGCACCTCAGGGAACCCCCCCTACGAGCAGTACTTC,TRBV5-1,.,15,TRBJ2-7,.
CASKSVSGANVLTF,TGCGCCAGCAAATCCGTCTCTGGGGCCAACGTCCTGACTTTC,TRBV5-1,.,14,TRBJ2-6,.
CSVDGQGRGSGYGYTF,TGCAGCGTGGACGGACAGGGAAGAGGTTCAGGTTATGGCTACACCTTC,TRBV29-1,TRBD1,16,TRBJ1-2,.
CASSKVRDRSSYNSPLHF,TGTGCCAGCAGCAAAGTTCGCGACAGGAGCTCCTATAATTCACCCCTCCACTTT,TRBV21-1,.,18,TRBJ1-6,.
CASSPPGLAGARGDTQYF,TGTGCCAGCTCACCACCGGGGCTAGCGGGGGCCCGTGGGGATACGCAGTATTTT,TRBV18,TRBD2,18,TRBJ2-3,once